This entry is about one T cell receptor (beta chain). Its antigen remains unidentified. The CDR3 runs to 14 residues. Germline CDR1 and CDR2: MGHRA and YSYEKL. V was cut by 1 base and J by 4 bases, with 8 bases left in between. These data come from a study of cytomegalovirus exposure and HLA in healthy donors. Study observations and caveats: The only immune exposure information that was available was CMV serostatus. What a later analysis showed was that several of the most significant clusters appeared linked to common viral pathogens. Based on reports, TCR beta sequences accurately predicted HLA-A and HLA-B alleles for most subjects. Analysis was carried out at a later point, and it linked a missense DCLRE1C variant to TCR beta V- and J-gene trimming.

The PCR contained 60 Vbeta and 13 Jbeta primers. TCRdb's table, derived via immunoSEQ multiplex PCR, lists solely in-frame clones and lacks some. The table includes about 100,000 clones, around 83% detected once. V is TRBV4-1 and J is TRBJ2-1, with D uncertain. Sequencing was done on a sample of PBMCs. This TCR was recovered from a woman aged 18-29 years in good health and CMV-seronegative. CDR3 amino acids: CASSQVGSYNEQFF. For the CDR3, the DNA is TGCGCCAGCAGCCAAGTCGGGTCTTACAATGAGCAGTTCTTC.